These 9 T cell receptor beta chains were sequenced from one sample in a study of neoadjuvant anti-PD-1 for oral cavity cancer. Time point of the sample: after neoadjuvant nivolumab, at surgical resection. The method was immunoSEQ multiplex PCR; TCRdb's version includes in-frame clones alone and lacks a portion of them. Here the sample spans about 12,000 clones, about 76% being singletons. This specimen was PBMCs, taken after nivolumab (anti-PD-1) treatment. The receptors come from a person between 40 and 80 years old with oral cavity squamous cell carcinoma.

V gene TRBV7-8 combines with J gene TRBJ1-5; a possible D gene is TRBD1 (6 bases). V shed 0 bases and J shed 4 bases, with 10 bases lying between them. Germline assignment: CDR1 SGHVS and CDR2 FQNEAQ. The CDR3 covers 15 residues. CDR3 sequence: CASSLARTANQPQHF. Written as DNA, the CDR3 is TGTGCCAGCAGCTTAGCGCGGACAGCTAATCAGCCCCAGCATTTT.

V and J are TRBV6-4 and TRBJ2-3, with 7 nucleotides matching TRBD2. The trim removed 0 bases at V and 0 bases at J, leaving 3 bases unmatched. The CDR3 is made up of 16 amino acids. Germline V gives CDR1 MRHNA, CDR2 SNTAGT. Here the CDR3 DNA reads TGTGCCAGCAGTGACTCGGATAGCGGGAGCACAGATACGCAGTATTTT. Translated: CASSDSDSGSTDTQYF.

This clone was observed a few times. The chain recombines TRBV6-6 with TRBJ1-2; 7 bases are shared with TRBD1. Unmatched junction bases numbered 7, after V lost 5 bases and J lost 4 bases. The germline CDR1 and CDR2 sequences are MNHNY and SVGAGI (reference sequence). The CDR3 totals 14 residues. The CDR3 DNA reads TGTGCCAGCAGTGTACAGGGGATCGCCTATGGCTACACCTTC. Translating it yields CASSVQGIAYGYTF.

This clone was seen once. The chain is built from TRBV7-9 and TRBJ1-2; D remains ambiguous. V lost 3 bases, J lost 7 bases, and 12 bases lay in between. Germline V gives CDR1 SEHNR, CDR2 FQNEAQ (reference sequence). CDR3 length: 13 amino acids. CDR3 sequence: CASSFEFGVGYTF. The CDR3 DNA is TGTGCCAGCAGCTTCGAGTTTGGGGTTGGCTACACCTTC. Full variable domain (missing parts from reference TRBV7-9 and TRBJ1-2): DTGVSQNPRHKITKRGQNVTFRCDPISEHNRLYWYRQTLGQGPEFLTYFQNEAQLEKSRLLSDRFSAERPKGSFSTLEIQRTEQGDSAMYLCASSFEFGVGYTFGSGTRLTVV.

In its sample, this clone was seen once. J is TRBJ2-7 and V is TRBV27, with D tentatively TRBD1 (6 bases). The V end lost 5 bases, the J end lost 4 bases, and 18 bases lay between the germline ends. This CDR3 is built from 15 residues. Germline V gene sequence: CDR1 MNHEY, CDR2 SMNVEV (reference sequence). The CDR3 nucleotides are TGTGCCAGCAGTCCATACCCGAGGACAGAATACGAGCAGTACTTC. As protein: CASSPYPRTEYEQYF.

This clone was counted between two and nine times. CDR3: CASTLPGSGPYEQYF. DNA for the CDR3: TGCGCCAGCACCCTCCCCGGGAGTGGACCCTACGAGCAGTACTTC. The J gene is TRBJ2-7, the V gene TRBV5-1, with D tentatively TRBD2 (6 bases). The germline V and J ends were trimmed by 6 bases and 2 bases, with 18 bases remaining between them. This CDR3 is built from 15 residues. Germline-derived CDR1 and CDR2 are SGHRS and YFSETQ.

The chain has TRBV7-8 and TRBJ1-1, with TRBD1 as a possible D gene (6 bases). V was trimmed by 5 bases and J by 1 base, leaving 8 bases between them. Germline loops: CDR1 SGHVS, CDR2 FQNEAQ. The CDR3 has 13 residues. The CDR3 loop is CASSADRNTEAFF. CDR3 nucleotide sequence: TGTGCCAGCAGCGCGGACAGGAACACTGAAGCTTTCTTT.

The table lists this clone with a few counts. CDR3 in amino acids: CASSIGLSLHPNTEAFF. Here the CDR3 DNA reads TGTGCCAGTAGTATTGGTTTGTCCCTCCACCCGAACACTGAAGCTTTCTTT. The chain uses TRBV19 and TRBJ1-1; D unresolved. This CDR3 region has 17 residues. Germline V gives CDR1 LNHDA, CDR2 SQIVND (reference sequence). The germline V and J ends were trimmed by 3 bases and 1 base, with 18 bases remaining between them.

As DNA, the CDR3 is TGTGCCAGCAGCCCGGAGGTTTCCTACAATGAGCAGTTCTTC. This gives the protein CASSPEVSYNEQFF. This chain links TRBV2 with TRBJ2-1; the D gene is possibly TRBD2 (5 bases). The germline gives CDR1 SNHLY, CDR2 FYNNEI. V shed 6 bases and J shed 1 base, with 10 bases lying between them. This CDR3 has 14 amino acids.